The present T cell receptor (beta chain) was sequenced within a study of blood T cells in healthy people across ages. Across the study: T cells yielded about one barcoded beta molecule per two cells through template switching.

Details on this clonotype: It is unclear where the CDR3 begins or ends on the DNA, so no DNA is shown, and the CDR3 is as TCRdb lists it.

Germline V gene sequence: CDR1 MDHEN, CDR2 SYDVKM. Both ends counted, the CDR3 spans 12 residues. Donors ranged from roughly 6 to 100 years old and were healthy Caucasians in Russia. Every donor gave approximately 10 milliliters of peripheral blood. Primed by a sample-barcoded 5' primer and a J-beta primer mix, a second PCR proceeded for 7 to 11 cycles. MiXCR was run by TCRdb on the 5' RACE reads, yielding one entry per CDR3 protein. The sample includes 1.2 million to 1.5 million distinct CDR3 sequences, roughly 59% of them seen just once. Sequenced material: blood. The source of this sequence is a young man in good health. V is TRBV28 and J is TRBJ1-5. This chain's CDR3 is CASSSSYQPQHF.